The 7 T cell receptor beta chains below were found in one sample sequenced in a study of naive and memory T cell subsets. A UMI-containing oligonucleotide was joined by 3' ligation to the TCR cDNA template. Amplification of ligated cDNA took four PCR rounds with SP2 and nested alpha and beta constant primers. TCRdb re-called the 5' RACE reads through MiXCR, storing one row per CDR3 protein. The table has about 62,000 distinct CDR3 sequences, under 10% seen once. Receptor source: a female donor in good health.

There are a few counts of this clonotype. The gene calls are TRBV5-1 and TRBJ2-3; D may be TRBD1 (6 bases). CDR1 is SGHRS and CDR2 is YFSETQ in the germline V gene. The CDR3 covers 13 residues. V was pared by 3 bases and J by 10 bases, with 15 bases between. This CDR3 is CASSSATRGAQYF. CDR3 nucleotide sequence: TGCGCCAGCAGCTCGGCAACCAGGGGTGCGCAGTATTTT.

In its sample, this clonotype was seen a few times. This chain connects TRBV29-1 to TRBJ2-1, with D unresolved. The CDR3 contains 15 residues. CDR1 is SQVTM, CDR2 ANQGSEA, per germline. Trimming took off 6 bases at V and 0 bases at J, with 15 bases between the two ends. The chain's CDR3 is CSVAWTKSSYNEQFF. Here the CDR3 DNA reads TGCAGCGTCGCGTGGACGAAAAGCTCCTACAATGAGCAGTTCTTC.

This clonotype has more than one count but fewer than ten. The chain has TRBV5-6 and TRBJ2-1; D is perhaps TRBD1 (5 bases). The CDR3 is made up of 12 amino acids. V lost 3 bases, J lost 7 bases, and 8 bases lay in between. The V gene's germline CDR1 is SGHDT and CDR2 YYEEEE. This CDR3 reads CASSWTPNEQFF. CDR3 nucleotides: TGTGCCAGCAGCTGGACACCGAATGAGCAGTTCTTC.

The chain combines TRBV7-8 with TRBJ2-3; 12 positions agree with TRBD2. CDR1 is SGHVS, CDR2 FQNEAQ, per germline. This CDR3 is 16 amino acids long. The trim removed 5 bases at V and 2 bases at J, leaving 5 bases unmatched. CDR3 nucleotides: TGTGCCAGCAGCCCTGGACTAGCGGGGTCCACAGATACGCAGTATTTT. Residues: CASSPGLAGSTDTQYF.

Concerning this clonotype: One end of the junction fails to match germline, which may point to a read error. V gene TRBV12-3 or TRBV12-4 combines with J gene TRBJ1-5; 7 bases are shared with TRBD1. The length of the CDR3 is 15 residues. The CDR3, as DNA: TGTGTCAGCCACCCCGGGACAGTGAACAATCAGCCCCAGAATTTT. It translates to CVSHPGTVNNQPQNF.

V usage is TRBV4-1 and J usage is TRBJ2-7, with 10 bases identical to TRBD1. With V trimmed by 0 bases and J by 0 bases, 14 bases remained unmatched. CDR3 length: 20 amino acids. Germline CDR1 and CDR2: MGHRA and YSYEKL. The CDR3 here is CASSQELSGQGPSYSYEQYF. For the CDR3, the DNA is TGCGCCAGCAGCCAAGAACTGTCGGGACAGGGGCCGTCATACTCCTACGAGCAGTACTTC.

This clonotype was seen a handful of times. J is TRBJ1-1 and V is TRBV5-4, with unresolved D. CDR3 length: 13 residues. In germline, CDR1 is SGHNT, CDR2 YYREEE (reference sequence). Trimming removed 2 bases from V and 2 bases from J, with 7 bases in between. The CDR3 is CASSLRRNTEAFF. The CDR3 bases are TGTGCCAGCAGCTTACGGAGAAACACTGAAGCTTTCTTT.